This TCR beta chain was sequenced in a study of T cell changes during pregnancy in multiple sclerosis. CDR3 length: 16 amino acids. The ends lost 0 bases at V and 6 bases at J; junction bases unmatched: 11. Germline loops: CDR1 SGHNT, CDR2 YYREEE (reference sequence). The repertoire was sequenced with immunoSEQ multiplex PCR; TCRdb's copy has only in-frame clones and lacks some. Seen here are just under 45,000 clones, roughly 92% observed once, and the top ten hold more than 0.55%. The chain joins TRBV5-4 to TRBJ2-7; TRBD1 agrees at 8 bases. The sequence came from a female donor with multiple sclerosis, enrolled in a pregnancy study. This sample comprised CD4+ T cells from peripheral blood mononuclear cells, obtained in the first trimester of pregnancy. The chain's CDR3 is CASSLGPGTGTSEQYF. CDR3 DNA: TGTGCCAGCAGCTTGGGGCCCGGGACAGGTACCTCCGAGCAGTACTTC.